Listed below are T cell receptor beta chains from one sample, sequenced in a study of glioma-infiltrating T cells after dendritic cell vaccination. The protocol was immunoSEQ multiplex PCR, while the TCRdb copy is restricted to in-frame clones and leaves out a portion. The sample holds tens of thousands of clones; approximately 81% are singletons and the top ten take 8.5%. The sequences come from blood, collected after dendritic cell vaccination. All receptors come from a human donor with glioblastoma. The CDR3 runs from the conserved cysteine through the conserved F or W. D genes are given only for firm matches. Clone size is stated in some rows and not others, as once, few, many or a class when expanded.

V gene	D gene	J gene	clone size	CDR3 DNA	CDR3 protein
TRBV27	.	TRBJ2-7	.	TGTGCCAGCAGTTTATTTGTGGGGGGAGAGCAGTACTTC	CASSLFVGGEQYF
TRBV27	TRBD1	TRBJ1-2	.	TGTGCCAGCAGTTTATCCCACGCCCGGGACAGGGCTGGCTACACCTTC	CASSLSHARDRAGYTF
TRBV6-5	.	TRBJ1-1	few	TGTGCCAGCAGGAACAGGGAGAACACTGAAGCTTTCTTT	CASRNRENTEAFF
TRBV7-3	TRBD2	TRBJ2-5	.	TGTGCCAGCAGCTTATCAGGACTAGCGGGGCTAGAGACCCAGTACTTC	CASSLSGLAGLETQYF
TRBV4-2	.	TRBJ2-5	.	TGTGCCAGCAGCCAAGGCGGTTTGAGGGAAGAGACCCAGTACTTC	CASSQGGLREETQYF
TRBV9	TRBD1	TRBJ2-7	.	TGTGCCAGCAGCGGACAGGGGGCATACGAGCAGTACTTC	CASSGQGAYEQYF
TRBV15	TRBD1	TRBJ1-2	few	TGTGCCACCAGCACGCGGACAGGGGCCTATGGCTACACCTTC	CATSTRTGAYGYTF
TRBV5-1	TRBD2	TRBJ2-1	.	TGCGCCAGCAGCCCTAGCGGGATTGCGTCTGCCTCCTACAATGAGCAGTTCTTC	CASSPSGIASASYNEQFF
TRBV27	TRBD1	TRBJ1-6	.	TGTGCCAGCAGTACTACACAGGGGACTAATTCACCCCTCCACTTT	CASSTTQGTNSPLHF
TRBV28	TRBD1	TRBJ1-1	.	TGTGCCAGCAGTTTATGGACAGGGTTAAACACTGAAGCTTTCTTT	CASSLWTGLNTEAFF
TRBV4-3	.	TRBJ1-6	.	TGCGCCAGCAGCCAAGATATAACAGGAAATTCACCCCTCCACTTT	CASSQDITGNSPLHF
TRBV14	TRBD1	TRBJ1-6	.	TGTGCCAGCAGCCAGGGGGACAGGCCAAATTCACCCCTCCACTTT	CASSQGDRPNSPLHF
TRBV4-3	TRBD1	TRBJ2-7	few	TGCGCCAGCAGCCATGCCTTGAGGGACAGCTGTTTC	CASSHALRDSCF
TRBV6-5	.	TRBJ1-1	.	TGTGCCAGCAGTTACTACCCCACGGTGAACACTGAAGCTTTCTTT	CASSYYPTVNTEAFF
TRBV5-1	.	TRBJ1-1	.	TGCGCCAGCAGCTCCGGTCGGAGTGAAGCTTTCTTT	CASSSGRSEAFF
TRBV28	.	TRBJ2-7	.	TGTGCCAGCAGTTTAAGGGGGTACGAGCAGTACTTC	CASSLRGYEQYF
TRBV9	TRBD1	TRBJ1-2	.	TGTGCCAGCAGCCCCCGGGGGGAGACAGGGGCGTATGGCTACACCTTC	CASSPRGETGAYGYTF
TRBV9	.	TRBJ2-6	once	TGTGCCAGCAGCCCCCGAGCGGAGCTAGCCTCTGGGGCCAACGTCCTGACTTTC	CASSPRAELASGANVLTF
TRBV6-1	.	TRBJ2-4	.	TGTGCCAGCAGTGAATACGGCGCGGGCGCCAAAAACATTCAGTACTTC	CASSEYGAGAKNIQYF
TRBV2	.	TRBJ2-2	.	TGTGCCAGCAGCGGACAGAACACCGGGGAGCTGTTTTTT	CASSGQNTGELFF
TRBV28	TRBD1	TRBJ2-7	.	TGTGCCAGCAGTATTACCGGGACAGCCTACGAGCAGTACTTC	CASSITGTAYEQYF
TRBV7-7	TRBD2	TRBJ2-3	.	TGTGCCAGCAGCTTTAGCGGGGGTAGCACAGATACGCAGTATTTT	CASSFSGGSTDTQYF
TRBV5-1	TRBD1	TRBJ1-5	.	TGCGCCAGCAGCTTGAGGGGGCCAGGGACTCAGCCCCAGCATTTT	CASSLRGPGTQPQHF
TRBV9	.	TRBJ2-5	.	TGTGCCAGCAGCTCCGGGACTTCCCAAGAGACCCAGTACTTC	CASSSGTSQETQYF
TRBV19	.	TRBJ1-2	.	TGTGCCAGTAGTATTACCAGGGTCGACTATGGCTACACCTTC	CASSITRVDYGYTF
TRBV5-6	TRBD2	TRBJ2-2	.	TGTGCCAGCAGCAGGCCTAGCGGAAAAACCGGGGAGCTGTTTTTT	CASSRPSGKTGELFF
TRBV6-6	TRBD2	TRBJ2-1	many	TGTGCCAGCAGCCGCGGGGGAGAGTACAATGAGCAGTTCTTC	CASSRGGEYNEQFF
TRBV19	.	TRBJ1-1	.	TGTGCCAGTAGTATGACATGGGGCATGAACACTGAAGCTTTCTTT	CASSMTWGMNTEAFF
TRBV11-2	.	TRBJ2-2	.	TGTGCCAGCAGCCAAATTAAGGGCGGAGGGCCATCCGGGGAGCTGTTTTTT	CASSQIKGGGPSGELFF
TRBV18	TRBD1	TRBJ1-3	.	TGTGCCAGCTCACCTCCGACAGGGTTGGCTGGAAACACCATATATTTT	CASSPPTGLAGNTIYF
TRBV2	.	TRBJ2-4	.	TGTGCCAGCAGTGGCGGGGTTTGGGGCAAAAACATTCAGTACTTC	CASSGGVWGKNIQYF
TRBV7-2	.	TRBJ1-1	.	TGTGCCAGCAGCCCATACAGGACTGAAGCTTTCTTT	CASSPYRTEAFF
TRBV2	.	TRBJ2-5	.	TGTGCCAGCAGTCCTCGGGAGACCCAGTACTTC	CASSPRETQYF
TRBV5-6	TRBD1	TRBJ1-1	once	TGTGCCAGCAGCTTGCTGGACAGGGTTTTCGCTGAAGCTTTCTTT	CASSLLDRVFAEAFF
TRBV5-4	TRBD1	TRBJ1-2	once	TGTGCCAGCAGCTTGGCTTCTGGACAGGGGGCAGATGGCTACACCTTC	CASSLASGQGADGYTF
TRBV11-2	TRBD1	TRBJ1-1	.	TGTGCCAGCAGCTTAGTAATGGGACAGCCGAACACTGAAGCTTTCTTT	CASSLVMGQPNTEAFF
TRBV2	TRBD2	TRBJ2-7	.	TGTGCCAGCAGTGACGGGAGGACTAGCGGGGGGTCCTCCTACGAGCAGTACTTC	CASSDGRTSGGSSYEQYF
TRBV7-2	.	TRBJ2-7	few	TGTGCCAGCAGCTTGGAGAGCGGAACAACCTACGAGCAGTACTTC	CASSLESGTTYEQYF
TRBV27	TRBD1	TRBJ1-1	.	TGTGCCAGCAGTTTGTCACAGGGGGCTGAAGCTTTCTTT	CASSLSQGAEAFF
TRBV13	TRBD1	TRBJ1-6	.	TGTGCCAGCAGCTTAGGCCGGGACAGCTCCTATAATTCACCCCTCCACTTT	CASSLGRDSSYNSPLHF
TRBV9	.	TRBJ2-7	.	TGTGCCAGCAGCGTAGGAAGAGGGACCTACGAGCAGTACTTC	CASSVGRGTYEQYF
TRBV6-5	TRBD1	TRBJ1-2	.	TGTGCCAGCAGCAGCCGGGACAGTAACTATGGCTACACCTTC	CASSSRDSNYGYTF
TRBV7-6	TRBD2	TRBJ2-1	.	TGTGCCAGCAGCCCTACACCAGGGACTAGGGGTGGCAATGAGCAGTTCTTC	CASSPTPGTRGGNEQFF
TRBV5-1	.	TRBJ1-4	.	TGCGCCAGCAGCCCTTGGTCAGGGGCGAGTGAAAAACTGTTTTTT	CASSPWSGASEKLFF
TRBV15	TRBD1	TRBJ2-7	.	TGTGCCACCAGCAGAGCAGGGCAGGGGGTGTACGAGCAGTACTTC	CATSRAGQGVYEQYF
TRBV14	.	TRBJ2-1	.	TGTGCCAGCAGCCAAAGCCTGACTAGTCTAAACTCCTACAATGAGCAGTTCTTC	CASSQSLTSLNSYNEQFF
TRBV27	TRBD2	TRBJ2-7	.	TGTGCCAGCAGTGCCGGGACTAGCGGGAGGGCCTACGAGCAGTACTTC	CASSAGTSGRAYEQYF
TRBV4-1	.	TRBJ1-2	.	TGCGCCAGCAGCCCAGGGTGGGTGGACTATGGCTACACCTTC	CASSPGWVDYGYTF
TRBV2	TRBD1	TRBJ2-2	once	TGTGCCAGCAGTCGGGACAGAAACACCGGGGAGCTGTTTTTT	CASSRDRNTGELFF
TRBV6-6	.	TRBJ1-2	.	TGTGCCAGCAGTTACTCCTTGAGGGATGGCTACACCTTC	CASSYSLRDGYTF
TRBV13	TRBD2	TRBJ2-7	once	TGTGCCAGCCGCCACTCTAGCGGGAGCGTCTACGAGCAGTACTTC	CASRHSSGSVYEQYF
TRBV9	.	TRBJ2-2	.	TGTGCCAGCAGCATCAATTACCGGTCCGCGATGTCCACCGGGGAGCTGTTTTTT	CASSINYRSAMSTGELFF
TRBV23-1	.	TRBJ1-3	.	TGCGCCAGCAGTCAATCGAGTCAGTGGCGGTTCTTCTCTGGAAACACCATATATTTT	CASSQSSQWRFFSGNTIYF
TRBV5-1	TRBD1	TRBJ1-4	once	TGCGCCAGCAGCGAGGGACAGGGGGGCGGAAAACTGTTTTTT	CASSEGQGGGKLFF
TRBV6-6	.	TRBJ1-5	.	TGTGCCAGCAGCATGGACGGGGGACAGCCCCAGCATTTT	CASSMDGGQPQHF
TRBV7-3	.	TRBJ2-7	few	TGTGCCAGCAGCTCCTACGGGGGCGAGCAGTACTTC	CASSSYGGEQYF
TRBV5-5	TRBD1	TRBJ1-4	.	TGTGCCAGCAGCCCCAGGGACAGGGGAAATGAAAAACTGTTTTTT	CASSPRDRGNEKLFF
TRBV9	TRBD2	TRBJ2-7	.	TGTGCCAGCAGCGTTTACTCCGGGACTAGCGGGCGGGAGCAGTACTTC	CASSVYSGTSGREQYF
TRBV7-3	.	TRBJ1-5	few	TGTGCCAGCAGCTTACACACCCTGAATCAGCCCCAGCATTTT	CASSLHTLNQPQHF